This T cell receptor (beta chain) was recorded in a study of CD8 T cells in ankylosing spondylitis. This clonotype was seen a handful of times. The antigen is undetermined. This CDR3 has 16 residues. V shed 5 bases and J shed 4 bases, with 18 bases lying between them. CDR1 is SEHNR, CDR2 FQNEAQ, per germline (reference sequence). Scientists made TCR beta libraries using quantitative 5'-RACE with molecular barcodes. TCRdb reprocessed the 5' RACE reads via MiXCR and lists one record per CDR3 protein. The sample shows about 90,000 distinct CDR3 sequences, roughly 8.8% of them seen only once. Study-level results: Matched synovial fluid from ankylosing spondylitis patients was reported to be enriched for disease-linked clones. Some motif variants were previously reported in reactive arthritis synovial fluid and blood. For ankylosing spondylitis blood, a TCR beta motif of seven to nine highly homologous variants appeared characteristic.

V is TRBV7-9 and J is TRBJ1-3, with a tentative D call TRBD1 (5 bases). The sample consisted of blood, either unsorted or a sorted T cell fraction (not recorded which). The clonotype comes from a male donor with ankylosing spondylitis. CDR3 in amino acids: CASSPSARVKGNTIYF. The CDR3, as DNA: TGTGCCAGCAGCCCAAGCGCCAGGGTTAAAGGAAACACCATATATTTT.